This TCR beta chain emerged from a study of T-cell reconstitution after alpha-beta-depleted transplantation in children. Preparation of the TCRbeta library was carried out with unique molecular identifiers. TCRdb reanalysed the PCR reads using MiXCR and keeps one entry per CDR3 protein. This table has roughly 790,000 distinct CDR3 sequences, approximately 15% appearing once. Study-wide points: After transplant, at about two months, alpha-beta T cells were reportedly derived from several hundred expanded graft clones. It was surviving recipient T cells and thymic progenitors that gave some patients high TCRbeta diversity at day 60. A year had passed since transplant, and T-cell counts and diversity by then came mostly from newly produced T cells.

In its sample, this clonotype was seen many times. What it binds is not known. Sequencing used PBMCs, mostly from graft donor cells, obtained 360 days after TCRalphabeta/CD19-depleted stem cell transplant. This clonotype was obtained from a male patient younger than 18 who had a stem cell transplant for acute lymphoblastic leukemia, so the T cells may come from the graft donor.

CDR3 amino acids: CASSFDREANEQFF. CDR3 DNA sequence: TGCGCCAGCAGCTTTGACAGGGAGGCCAATGAGCAGTTCTTC. V is TRBV5-1 and J is TRBJ2-1; D is possibly TRBD1 (7 bases). CDR1 and CDR2 from the germline V gene are SGHRS and YFSETQ. Trimming removed 2 bases from V and 6 bases from J, with 12 bases in between. The CDR3 has 14 residues.